Shown below are 21 T cell receptor beta chains from a single sample sequenced in a study of blood T cells in healthy people across ages. Through a sample-barcoded 5' primer and a J-beta primer mix, a second PCR was run for roughly 6 to 12 cycles. TCRdb redid the calling of the 5' RACE reads with MiXCR, one entry per CDR3 protein. Seen here are fewer than 650,000 distinct CDR3 sequences, around a quarter observed once, and the top ten hold 3.6%. These data were also filed under a second study, of T cells of mothers and their children.

The specimen was blood. Every receptor here comes from a boy aged 2 to 10 in good health.

J is TRBJ2-1 and V is TRBV7-3, with D uncertain. CDR1 is SGHTA, CDR2 FQGTGA, per germline. The CDR3 runs 14 residues. Trimming left V 5 bases short and J 9 bases short, with 17 bases between. CDR3 coding DNA: TGTGCCAGCAGCCCCAGTTGGGGTTTCGGTGAGCAGTTCTTC. Translating gives CASSPSWGFGEQFF. The full variable domain, its missing parts supplied by reference TRBV7-3 and TRBJ2-1, is GAGVSQTPSNKVTEKGKYVELRCDPISGHTALYWYRQSLGQGPEFLIYFQGTGAADDSGLPNDRFFAVRPEGSVSTLKIQRTERGDSAVYLCASSPSWGFGEQFFGPGTRLTVL.

This clonotype has more than one count but fewer than ten. V is TRBV18 and J is TRBJ1-5; weak D call: TRBD1 (5 bases). There are 14 residues in the CDR3. With 8 bases removed from V and 3 bases from J, the gap between germline ends came to 14 bases. Germline loops: CDR1 KGHSH, CDR2 LQKENI. The CDR3 nucleotides are TGTGCCAGCACCCGGGGCAGCTCCAATCAGCCCCAGCATTTT. This codes for CASTRGSSNQPQHF.

The chain employs TRBV6-5 and TRBJ2-1, with 9 bases matching TRBD2. This CDR3 region has 15 residues. The junction had 11 bases not matched to a gene; V was cut back by 7 bases and J by 7 bases. The germline V gene encodes CDR1 MNHEY and CDR2 SVGAGI. CDR3 loop: CASTPGLAQTNEQFF. In nucleotides, the CDR3 is TGTGCCAGCACCCCGGGACTAGCCCAGACTAATGAGCAGTTCTTC.

Concerning this clonotype: One end of the junction varies from germline; a read error may be responsible. The V gene is TRBV6-5, the J gene TRBJ2-3, with D hard to call. Germline V CDR1 and CDR2: MNHEY, SVGAGI. The CDR3 contains 13 residues. The CDR3 loop is CASSAVTRDTQYF. The DNA for the CDR3 is TGTGCCAGCAGTGCCGTTACTCGCGATACACAGTATTTT.

This clonotype was seen at least ten times. The chain uses TRBV5-5 and TRBJ1-4; TRBD1 matches 10 bases. J lost 8 bases, V lost 5 bases, and 6 bases had no gene match. The CDR3 sequence is 14 residues long. Germline values: CDR1 SGHKS, CDR2 YYEKEE (reference sequence). For the CDR3, the DNA is TGTGCCAGCAGGCCCGGGACAGGGGTGGAAAAACTGTTTTTT. It specifies CASRPGTGVEKLFF.

This clonotype was picked up a small number of times. The chain recombines TRBV15 with TRBJ2-2, with 8 bases matching TRBD2. Germline V gene sequence: CDR1 LNHNV, CDR2 YYDKDF (reference sequence). This CDR3 has 15 amino acids. V shed 8 bases, J shed 4 bases, and the junction held 9 bases outside the gene matches. CDR3: CATSPSGFLTGELFF. The CDR3 bases are TGTGCCACCTCCCCTAGCGGGTTCCTCACCGGGGAGCTGTTTTTT.

The sample holds many counts of this clonotype. This rearrangement joins TRBV6-2 or TRBV6-3 to TRBJ2-5; D gene uncertain. The V gene's germline CDR1 is MNHEY and CDR2 SVGEGT. This CDR3 has 13 amino acids. V was pared by 10 bases and J by 1 base, with 13 bases between. The DNA of the CDR3 is TGTGCCATGATCCCCGAACTCCAAGAGACCCAGTACTTC. This translates into CAMIPELQETQYF.

Only a few counts were recorded for this clonotype. This chain joins TRBV6-2 or TRBV6-3 and TRBJ2-5; maybe TRBD2 (5 bases). The assigned J gene may be wrong: the sequence end matches TRBJ2-7 better. CDR1 and CDR2 from the germline V gene are MNHEY and SVGEGT. CDR3 length: 12 amino acids. The CDR3 DNA sequence: TGTGCCAGTTCCGGGATGGGCTACGAGCAGTACTTC. It yields the protein CASSGMGYEQYF.

This chain joins TRBV2 and TRBJ1-4; tentative D call: TRBD1 (5 bases). The V gene lost 2 bases and the J gene lost 5 bases, with 18 bases spanning the gap. The germline gives CDR1 SNHLY, CDR2 FYNNEI. This CDR3 contains 17 residues. The CDR3 nucleotides are TGTGCCAGCAGTGAACAGGGTGGGGACCTGCTGAATGAAAAACTGTTTTTT. This codes for CASSEQGGDLLNEKLFF.

This chain links TRBV20-1 with TRBJ2-5; TRBD1 aligns across 11 bases. Matching the DNA end better, TRBJ2-1 makes the J call doubtful. The CDR3 runs to 15 residues. Germline-derived CDR1 and CDR2 are DFQATT and SNEGSKA (reference sequence). The CDR3 protein is CSASRPGQGDSEQFF. DNA for the CDR3: TGCAGTGCTAGCCGGCCGGGACAGGGGGATAGTGAGCAGTTCTTC.

This clonotype was counted between two and nine times. One junction end disagrees with the germline gene, perhaps due to a read error. The CDR3 is CASSLDYEEETRYF. DNA for the CDR3: TGCGCCAGCAGCTTGGATTACGAAGAAGAGACCCGGTACTTC. The gene calls are TRBV5-1 and TRBJ2-5; D remains unclear. The CDR3 covers 14 residues. CDR1 SGHRS and CDR2 YFSETQ come from the germline V gene.

The V and J genes are TRBV7-9 and TRBJ2-1; possible D gene TRBD2, 6 bases. The V gene lost 6 bases and the J gene lost 5 bases, with 14 bases spanning the gap. This CDR3 is built from 14 residues. The germline V gene has CDR1 SEHNR and CDR2 FQNEAQ (reference sequence). The CDR3 region has the DNA TGTGCCAGCAGATCGGGAGCTAGCGACAATGAGCAGTTCTTC. Its protein is CASRSGASDNEQFF.

The chain carries TRBV7-9 and TRBJ2-5; 8 bases are a match to TRBD2. The better agreement between TRBJ2-1 and the DNA end casts doubt on the J call. This CDR3 region has 14 residues. Germline values: CDR1 SEHNR, CDR2 FQNEAQ (reference sequence). The CDR3 is CASSLALAGNEQFF. The CDR3 DNA reads as TGTGCCAGCAGCTTAGCCCTAGCGGGTAATGAGCAGTTCTTC.

In this sample, this clonotype turned up many times. This rearrangement joins TRBV7-2 to TRBJ2-2; 7 bases are shared with TRBD2. V lost 1 base to trimming and J lost 4 bases; unmatched junction nucleotides: 6. This CDR3 contains 16 residues. Germline assignment: CDR1 SGHTA and CDR2 FQGNSA. Written as DNA, the CDR3 is TGTGCCAGCAGCTTAGTGGGCGGGAGCGGCACCGGGGAGCTGTTTTTT. As protein: CASSLVGGSGTGELFF.

This clonotype occurred many times. V and J are TRBV6-5 and TRBJ2-3; 8 bases line up with TRBD2. The CDR3 has 16 amino acids. V shed 2 bases, J shed 2 bases, and the junction held 6 bases outside the gene matches. From germline, CDR1 is MNHEY and CDR2 SVGAGI. The CDR3 sequence is CASSYGKLAATDTQYF. The DNA of the CDR3 is TGTGCCAGCAGTTACGGAAAACTAGCGGCCACAGATACGCAGTATTTT.

The chain recombines TRBV7-2 with TRBJ2-2; D is uncertain. Germline CDR1 is SGHTA and CDR2 is FQGNSA. The CDR3 length is 15 residues. Trimming left V 5 bases short and J 5 bases short, with 15 bases between. CDR3 residues: CASSRIAAGTGELFF. Here the CDR3 DNA reads TGTGCCAGCAGCCGGATCGCAGCCGGGACCGGGGAGCTGTTTTTT.

The genes are TRBV27 and TRBJ1-1; possibly TRBD1 for D (5 bases). CDR3 size: 13 residues. The V gene lost 5 bases and the J gene lost 7 bases, with 14 bases spanning the gap. The germline CDR1 and CDR2 sequences are MNHEY and SMNVEV (reference sequence). This chain's CDR3 is CASSLVQGYEAFF. The CDR3 bases are TGTGCCAGCAGTCTAGTCCAGGGCTATGAAGCTTTCTTT.

This chain joins TRBV3-1 and TRBJ2-5, with 7 nucleotides matching TRBD2. Trimming at V came to 3 bases and at J to 5 bases, leaving 15 bases not matched to a gene. Germline CDR1 and CDR2: LGHDT and YNNKEL (reference sequence). The CDR3 length is 17 residues. CDR3 loop: CASSQGRLAWVLETQYF. The DNA of the CDR3 is TGTGCCAGCAGCCAGGGGAGACTAGCTTGGGTTTTGGAGACCCAGTACTTC.

This chain connects TRBV20-1 to TRBJ1-2; D may be TRBD1 (6 bases). This CDR3 is 15 amino acids long. Germline V gene data show CDR1 as DFQATT and CDR2 as SNEGSKA (reference sequence). Between the trimmed V and J ends, which lost 3 bases and 6 bases, there was a span of 20 bases. The CDR3 DNA follows: TGCAGTGCTAGGGGGGTGGTTGGGGGCAGGAATGGCTACACCTTC. This codes for CSARGVVGGRNGYTF.

The chain carries TRBV9 and TRBJ2-5; D perhaps matches TRBD1 (5 bases). The closer fit of TRBJ2-7 to the DNA end suggests the J call may be wrong. Germline assignment: CDR1 SGDLS and CDR2 YYNGEE. The CDR3 length is 14 residues. The DNA of the CDR3 is TGTGCCAGCAGCCTTGGACATACCTCCTACGAGCAGTACTTC. Amino acid sequence: CASSLGHTSYEQYF.

This clonotype turned up a few times. This rearrangement joins TRBV9 to TRBJ2-5, with 10 bases that match TRBD2. CDR1 and CDR2 from the germline V gene are SGDLS and YYNGEE. V was clipped by 0 bases and J by 2 bases; unmatched bases: 4. The CDR3 has 16 amino acids. The CDR3, as DNA: TGTGCCAGCAGCGTAGCACCTAGCGGGGGACAAGAGACCCAGTACTTC. It encodes CASSVAPSGGQETQYF.